This is a list of T cell receptor beta chains from one sample in a study of cytomegalovirus exposure and HLA in healthy donors. This table comes from immunoSEQ multiplex PCR, and its TCRdb copy is limited to in-frame clones, with some not included. The sample has 150,000 to 200,000 clones; roughly 80% are singletons. The sequenced material came from PBMCs. The source of these receptors is a male donor in good health and CMV-seropositive. The conserved cysteine and the conserved F or W are not part of the CDR3 here.

>11|TRBV5-6
ASSWGRPTEAF
>11|TRBV15
ATSRDQNEKLF
>13|TRBV5-4
ASSGLGQGGFGYT
>9|TRBV20-1
SFRGSTEAF
>14|TRBV28
ASSYPGQQNTGELF
>13|TRBV5-1
ASRSPGLVTDTQY
>15|TRBV5-1
ASRVGYETSGSYEQY
>14|TRBV4-3
ASSQDAGQFNSPLH
>10|TRBV27
ASSRDRAKAF
>12|TRBV27
ASSRTSGPNEQF
>12|TRBV5-1
ASSLGQGTSPLH
>13|TRBV9
ASSVGGLAGDEQY
>9|TRBV5-4
ASSAGVTQY
>9|TRBV25-1
ASSGAIEQY
>11|TRBV18
ASSPSGNQPQH
>11|TRBV29-1
SVDAGMNTEAF
>13|TRBV5-4
ASSLPGQGSGEQY
>14|TRBV28
ASSPPGGAGVGEQY
>13|TRBV25-1
ASSESRGIDSPLH
>10|TRBV4-1
ASSQDVATQY
>12|TRBV2
ASDPRVGSNEQY
>11|TRBV19
ASSIGEDYGYT
>12|TRBV25-1
ASSKDREKAEAF
>14|TRBV28
ASSGTGRTSAYEQY
>15|TRBV15
ATSSYPTGVNTGELF
>13|TRBV27
ASKTGTGMNTEAF
>13|TRBV7-2
ASSLQGVGGETQY
>14|TRBV15
ATSRTGTENTGELF
>12|TRBV9
ASSVTGAQEKLF
>13|TRBV6-1
ASSAQGGSNQPQH
>12|TRBV7-6
ASSPTGTNEKLF
>10|TRBV19
ASSTGSGELF
>11|TRBV7-2
ASSLVPNTEAF